The next 7 T cell receptor beta chains were all read from a single sample in a study of blood T cell repertoires in COVID-19. Method: immunoSEQ multiplex PCR; TCRdb's copy keeps in-frame clones and lacks some. This sample has some 400,000 clones; around 87% occur once, and the top ten carry more than 9%. The sequenced sample consisted of peripheral blood. Receptor source: a woman under 40 with COVID-19, enrolled during active disease.

As concerns this clone: Being one base from a much bigger clone, this may be a read error. Additional DNA sequences in this sample encode the identical CDR3. CDR3 sequence: CASSLTVTGELFF. The CDR3 DNA follows: TGCGCCAGCAGCCTAACAGTCACCGGGGAGCTGTTTTTT. The chain uses TRBV5-1 and TRBJ2-2, with D uncertain. CDR3 length: 13 amino acids. Germline assignment: CDR1 SGHRS and CDR2 YFSETQ. The V end lost 4 bases, the J end lost 4 bases, and 8 bases lay between the germline ends.

The rearrangement joins TRBV28 to TRBJ2-2; maybe TRBD1 (6 bases). Germline assignment: CDR1 MDHEN and CDR2 SYDVKM. The CDR3 extends over 14 amino acids. Between the trimmed V and J ends, which lost 3 bases and 4 bases, there was a span of 9 bases. CDR3 bases: TGTGCCAGCAGTTTTACAGGGATCACCGGGGAGCTGTTTTTT. This gives the protein CASSFTGITGELFF.

The V gene is TRBV6-2 or TRBV6-3, the J gene TRBJ1-5, with 7 nucleotides matching TRBD1. From germline, CDR1 is MNHEY and CDR2 SVGEGT. The CDR3 consists of 16 residues. Trimming removed 5 bases from V and 7 bases from J; junction bases left unmatched: 14. CDR3: CASSPFGRGVYQPQHF. CDR3 bases: TGTGCCAGCAGTCCCTTTGGCAGGGGGGTTTACCAGCCCCAGCATTTT.

J is TRBJ2-3 and V is TRBV19; tentatively, D is TRBD2 (5 bases). This CDR3 contains 14 residues. Per the germline V gene, CDR1 is LNHDA and CDR2 is SQIVND (reference sequence). V was pared by 2 bases and J by 3 bases, with 9 bases between. CDR3 sequence: CASSINGMTDTQYF. The CDR3 DNA reads as TGTGCCAGTAGTATAAACGGGATGACAGATACGCAGTATTTT.

The gene calls are TRBV20-1 and TRBJ2-7, with TRBD1 identical over 7 bases. The CDR3 is made up of 11 amino acids. CDR1 and CDR2 (germline): DFQATT, SNEGSKA (reference sequence). This CDR3 reads CRATGNYEQYF. The CDR3 region has the DNA TGCAGAGCGACAGGGAACTACGAGCAGTACTTC.

This rearrangement joins TRBV28 to TRBJ2-7; TRBD1 agrees at 8 bases. Germline CDR1 is MDHEN and CDR2 is SYDVKM. The CDR3 spans 16 residues. The ends lost 6 bases at V and 2 bases at J; junction bases unmatched: 12. CDR3 bases: TGTGCCAGCAGGAGGTTGACAGGGGCGCGGACCTACGAGCAGTACTTC. It translates to CASRRLTGARTYEQYF.

The chain joins TRBV5-6 to TRBJ1-5; perhaps TRBD1 as D (6 bases). The germline V gene encodes CDR1 SGHDT and CDR2 YYEEEE. The CDR3 consists of 15 residues. The ends were cut back, 3 bases at V and 0 bases at J, with 10 bases in the middle. In nucleotides, the CDR3 is TGTGCCAGCAGCTGGGGGGGCTATAGCAATCAGCCCCAGCATTTT. The encoded protein is CASSWGGYSNQPQHF.